Listed below are T cell receptor beta chains from one sample, sequenced in a study of shared clonotypes between healthy human individuals. This table comes from immunoSEQ multiplex PCR, and its TCRdb copy is limited to in-frame clones, with some not included. The sample includes under 2,000,000 clones, approximately 94% seen only once; the top ten take 1% to 1.5%. Material: naive CD8+ T cells sorted from blood. These receptors originate from a young man in good health. Both conserved end residues are trimmed from each CDR3.

J gene,V gene,CDR3 protein
TRBJ1-2,TRBV27,ASTVGRGYGYT
TRBJ2-1,TRBV4-1,AFSVTDAGNEQF
TRBJ1-1,TRBV5-1,ASSLYGQSLNTEAF
TRBJ1-1,TRBV9,ASSVGNGNTEAF
TRBJ1-4,TRBV6-5,ASSYYQGPNEKLF
TRBJ2-1,TRBV7-9,ASSLALSDEQF
TRBJ1-2,TRBV5-4,ASVLNDRPGGGYT
TRBJ2-7,TRBV5-4,ASTSGTGGPYEQY
TRBJ1-2,TRBV9,ASSVGSFYGYT
TRBJ2-7,TRBV29-1,SVDLLGSYEQY
TRBJ1-6,TRBV28,ASSGRGLYNSPLH
TRBJ2-2,TRBV6-6,ASSYDRGIEGELF
TRBJ2-7,TRBV10-1,ASTSGSSYEQY
TRBJ2-5,TRBV5-4,ASSLVGQETQY
TRBJ2-2,TRBV6-5,ASSWGGLNTGELF
TRBJ1-1,TRBV7-9,ASRLPGGLEAF
TRBJ2-1,TRBV6-5,ASLSLAGINEQF
TRBJ2-7,TRBV4-1,ASSQGIGSYEQY
TRBJ2-2,TRBV19,ATRPNRGPNTGELF
TRBJ2-3,TRBV6-5,ASTPGGAADTQY
TRBJ2-1,TRBV7-9,ATRGRDLEQF
TRBJ1-5,TRBV30,AWSKGNGNQPQH
TRBJ2-1,TRBV28,ASGYGGSDEQF
TRBJ1-2,TRBV9,ASSVGVGHGT
TRBJ1-3,TRBV4-3,ASSQADNFGNTIY
TRBJ2-3,TRBV21-1,ASRDFKSKDTQY
TRBJ1-5,TRBV21-1,ASSSRRGREVYSNQPQH
TRBJ2-5,TRBV7-9,ASSVGGAGETQY
TRBJ2-6,TRBV2,ASSAFLLGANVLT
TRBJ2-7,TRBV10-3,AISDEDYEQY
TRBJ1-3,TRBV6-1,ASSAGGSSGNTIY
TRBJ2-7,TRBV4-3,ASSQDLWTSGRAGYEQY
TRBJ2-3,TRBV5-1,ASSYDSLFTDTQY
TRBJ2-5,TRBV7-2,ASSLLGAQETQY
TRBJ1-5,TRBV15,ATSRVGCCIAQH
TRBJ1-2,TRBV19,ASSLRGGLDGYT
TRBJ1-5,TRBV27,ASSLLWEGYSNQPQH
TRBJ1-5,TRBV19,ASSISGDGQPQH